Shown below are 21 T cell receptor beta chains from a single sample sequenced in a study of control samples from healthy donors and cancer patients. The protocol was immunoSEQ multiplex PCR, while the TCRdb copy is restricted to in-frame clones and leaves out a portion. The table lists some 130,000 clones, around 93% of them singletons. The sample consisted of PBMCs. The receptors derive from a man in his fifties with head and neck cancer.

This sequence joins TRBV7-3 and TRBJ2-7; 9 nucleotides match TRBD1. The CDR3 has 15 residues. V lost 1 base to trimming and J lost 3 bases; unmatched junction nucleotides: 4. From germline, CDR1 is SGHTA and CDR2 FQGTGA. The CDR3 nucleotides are TGTGCCAGCAGCTTAATTGGGACAGGGATCTACGAGCAGTACTTC. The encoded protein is CASSLIGTGIYEQYF.

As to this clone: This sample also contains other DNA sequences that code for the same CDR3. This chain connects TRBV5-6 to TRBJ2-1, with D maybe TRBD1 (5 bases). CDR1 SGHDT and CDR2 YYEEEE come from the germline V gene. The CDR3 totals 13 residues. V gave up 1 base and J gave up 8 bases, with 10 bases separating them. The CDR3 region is CASSLRGRDEQFF. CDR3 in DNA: TGTGCCAGCAGCTTGAGGGGTCGGGATGAGCAGTTCTTC.

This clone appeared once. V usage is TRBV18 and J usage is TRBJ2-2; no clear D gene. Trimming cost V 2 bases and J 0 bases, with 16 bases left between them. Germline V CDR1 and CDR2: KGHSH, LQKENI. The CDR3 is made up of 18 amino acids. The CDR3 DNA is TGTGCCAGCTCACCAATATTTAGTGGCACAACGAACACCGGGGAGCTGTTTTTT. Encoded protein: CASSPIFSGTTNTGELFF. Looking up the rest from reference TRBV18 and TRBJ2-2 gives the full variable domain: NAGVMQNPRHLVRRRGQEARLRCSPMKGHSHVYWYRQLPEEGLKFMVYLQKENIIDESGMPKERFSAEFPKEGPSILRIQQVVRGDSAAYFCASSPIFSGTTNTGELFFGEGSRLTVL.

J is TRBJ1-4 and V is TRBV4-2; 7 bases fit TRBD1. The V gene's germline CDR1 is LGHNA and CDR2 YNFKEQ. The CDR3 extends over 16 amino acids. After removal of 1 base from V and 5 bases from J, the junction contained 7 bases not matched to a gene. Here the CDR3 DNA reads TGTGCCAGCAGCCAAGTGAGGGGGCAGGGGAATGAAAAACTGTTTTTT. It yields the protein CASSQVRGQGNEKLFF.

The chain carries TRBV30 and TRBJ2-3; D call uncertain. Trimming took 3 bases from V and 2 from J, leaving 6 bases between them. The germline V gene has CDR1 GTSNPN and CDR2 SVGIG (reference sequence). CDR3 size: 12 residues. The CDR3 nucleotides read TGTGCCTGGAGCCTCTCCACAGATACGCAGTATTTT. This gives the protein CAWSLSTDTQYF.

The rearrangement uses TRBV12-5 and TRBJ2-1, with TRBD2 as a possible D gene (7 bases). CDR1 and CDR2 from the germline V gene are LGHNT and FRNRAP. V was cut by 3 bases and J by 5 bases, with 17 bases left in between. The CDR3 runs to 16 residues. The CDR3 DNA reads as TGTGCTAGTGGTTTCGTTACGGGGGGCCGCGACAATGAGCAGTTCTTC. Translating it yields CASGFVTGGRDNEQFF.

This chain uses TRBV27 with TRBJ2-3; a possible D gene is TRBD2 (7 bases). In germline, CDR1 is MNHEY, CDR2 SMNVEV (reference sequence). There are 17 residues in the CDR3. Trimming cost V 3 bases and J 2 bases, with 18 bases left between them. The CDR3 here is CASSFHLRRGLTDTQYF. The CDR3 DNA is TGTGCCAGCAGTTTTCATTTGCGGCGGGGGCTCACAGATACGCAGTATTTT.

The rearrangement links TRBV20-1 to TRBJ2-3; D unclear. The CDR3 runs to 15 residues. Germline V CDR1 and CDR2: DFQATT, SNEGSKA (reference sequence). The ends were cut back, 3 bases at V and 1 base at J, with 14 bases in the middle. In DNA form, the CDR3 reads TGCAGTGCTAGTCTCGCCACGGACCGCACAGATACGCAGTATTTT. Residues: CSASLATDRTDTQYF.

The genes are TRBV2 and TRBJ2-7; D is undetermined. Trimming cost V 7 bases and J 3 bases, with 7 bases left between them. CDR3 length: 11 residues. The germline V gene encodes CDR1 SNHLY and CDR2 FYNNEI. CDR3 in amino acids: CASKLSYEQYF. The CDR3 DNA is TGTGCCAGCAAATTGAGCTACGAGCAGTACTTC.

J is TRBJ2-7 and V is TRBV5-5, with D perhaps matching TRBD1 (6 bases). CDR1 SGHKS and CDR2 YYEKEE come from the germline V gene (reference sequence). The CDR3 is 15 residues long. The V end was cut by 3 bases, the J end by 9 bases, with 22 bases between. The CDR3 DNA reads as TGTGCCAGCAGCTCCCAGGACAGACCTACGAGCGTGCAGTACTTC. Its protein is CASSSQDRPTSVQYF.

The CDR3 is CASVGQGNYGYTF. CDR3 sequence (DNA): TGTGCCAGCGTAGGACAGGGGAACTATGGCTACACCTTC. V and J are TRBV25-1 and TRBJ1-2; 9 bases fit TRBD1. V shed 8 bases and J 2 bases; nucleotides not matched to a gene: 3. This CDR3 comprises 13 residues. Germline lookup yields CDR1 MGHDK and CDR2 SYGVNS.

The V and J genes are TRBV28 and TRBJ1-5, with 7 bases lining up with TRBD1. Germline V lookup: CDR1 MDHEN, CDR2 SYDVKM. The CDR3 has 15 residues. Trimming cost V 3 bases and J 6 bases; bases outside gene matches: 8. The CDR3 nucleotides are TGTGCCAGCAGTTTGACAGGGCCCGTTGGTCAGCCCCAGCATTTT. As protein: CASSLTGPVGQPQHF.

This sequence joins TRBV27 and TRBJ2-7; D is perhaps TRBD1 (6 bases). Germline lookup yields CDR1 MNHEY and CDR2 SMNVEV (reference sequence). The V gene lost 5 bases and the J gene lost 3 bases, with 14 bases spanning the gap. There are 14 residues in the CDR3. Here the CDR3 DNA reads TGTGCCAGCAGTATACAGGGTTTGCACTACGAGCAGTACTTC. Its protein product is CASSIQGLHYEQYF.

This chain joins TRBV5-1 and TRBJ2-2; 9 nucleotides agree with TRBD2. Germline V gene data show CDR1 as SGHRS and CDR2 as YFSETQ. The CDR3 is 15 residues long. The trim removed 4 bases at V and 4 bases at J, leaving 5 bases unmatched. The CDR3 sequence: CASSRGLAGTGELFF. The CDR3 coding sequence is TGCGCCAGCAGCCGGGGACTAGCTGGCACCGGGGAGCTGTTTTTT.

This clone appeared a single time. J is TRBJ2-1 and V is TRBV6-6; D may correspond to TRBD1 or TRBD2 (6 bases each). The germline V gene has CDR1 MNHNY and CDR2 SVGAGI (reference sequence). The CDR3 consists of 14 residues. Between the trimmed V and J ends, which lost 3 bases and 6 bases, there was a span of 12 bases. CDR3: CASSYLGGSNEQFF. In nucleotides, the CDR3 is TGTGCCAGCAGTTATTTAGGGGGGTCCAATGAGCAGTTCTTC.

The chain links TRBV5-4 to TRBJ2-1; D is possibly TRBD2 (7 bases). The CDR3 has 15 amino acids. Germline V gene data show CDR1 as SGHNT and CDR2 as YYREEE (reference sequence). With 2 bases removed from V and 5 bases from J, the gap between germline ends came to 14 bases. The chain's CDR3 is CASSLGGGNNNEQFF. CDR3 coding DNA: TGTGCCAGCAGCTTAGGGGGGGGAAATAACAATGAGCAGTTCTTC.

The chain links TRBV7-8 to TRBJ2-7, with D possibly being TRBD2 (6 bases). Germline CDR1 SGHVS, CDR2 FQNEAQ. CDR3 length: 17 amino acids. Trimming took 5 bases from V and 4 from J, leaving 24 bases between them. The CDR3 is CASSPRVASTRGYEQYF. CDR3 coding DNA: TGTGCCAGCAGCCCCCGCGTTGCTTCGACTAGGGGATACGAGCAGTACTTC.

CDR3 sequence: CAWSVLGNYEQYF. The CDR3 bases are TGTGCCTGGAGTGTCTTAGGGAACTACGAGCAGTACTTC. The chain links TRBV30 to TRBJ2-7; D call uncertain. Trimming left V 0 bases short and J 3 bases short, with 9 bases between. CDR3 length: 13 residues. Germline values: CDR1 GTSNPN, CDR2 SVGIG (reference sequence).

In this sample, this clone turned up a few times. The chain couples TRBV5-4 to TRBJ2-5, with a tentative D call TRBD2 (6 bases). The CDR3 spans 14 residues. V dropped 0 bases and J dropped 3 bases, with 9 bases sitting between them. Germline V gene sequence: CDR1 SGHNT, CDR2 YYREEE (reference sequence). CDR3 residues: CASSLDLAEETQYF. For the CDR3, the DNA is TGTGCCAGCAGCTTGGATTTAGCGGAAGAGACCCAGTACTTC.

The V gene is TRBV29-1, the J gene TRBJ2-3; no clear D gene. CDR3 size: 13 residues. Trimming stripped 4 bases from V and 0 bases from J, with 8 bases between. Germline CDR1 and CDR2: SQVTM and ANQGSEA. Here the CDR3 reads CSVGFRSTDTQYF. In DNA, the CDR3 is TGCAGCGTTGGGTTTAGAAGCACAGATACGCAGTATTTT.

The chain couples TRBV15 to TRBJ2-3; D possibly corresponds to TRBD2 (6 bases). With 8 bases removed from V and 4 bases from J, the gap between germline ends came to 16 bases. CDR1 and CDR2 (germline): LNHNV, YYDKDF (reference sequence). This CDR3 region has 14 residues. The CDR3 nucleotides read TGTGCCACCCAAAGTCGGCGGGAAGCAGATACGCAGTATTTT. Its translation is CATQSRREADTQYF.